The sequence of this T cell receptor (beta chain) was determined in a study of shared clonotypes between healthy human individuals. Whole-study findings and limits: When compared with the clonotypes that were shared by all four sorted-subset donors, the non-shared clonotypes turned out to have lower generation probabilities.

Germline-derived CDR1 and CDR2 are MDHEN and SYDVKM. The CDR3 loop spans 13 amino acids. With 10 bases clipped from V and 4 bases from J, the junction kept 6 bases outside the gene matches. This clone was found once. Its target is not known. TCRdb keeps only in-frame clones here, not all; method: immunoSEQ multiplex PCR. The top ten clones hold 0.3% to 0.45% of a sample with fewer than 3 million clones, 80% to 95% of them seen once. This receptor was identified in a man aged 18 to 35 in good health. Some clones in this sample may be carry-over from other donors' samples. This rearrangement joins TRBV28 to TRBJ2-1; 8 nucleotides align to TRBD2. The sample taken for sequencing was naive CD4+ T cells from PBMCs. Documented subset: CD45RA+ positively selected. The CDR3 DNA follows: TGTGCCACCAATAGCGGGGTTTACAATGAGCAGTTCTTC. As protein: CATNSGVYNEQFF.